Listed below are T cell receptor beta chains from one sample, sequenced in a study of cytomegalovirus exposure and HLA in healthy donors. Sequencing was performed with immunoSEQ multiplex PCR; in TCRdb, only in-frame clones are kept and a portion is missing. The sample contains 110,000 or so clones, approximately 88% of which appear only once. The sequencing input was PBMCs. The receptor source for this set is a man aged 18 to 29 in good health and CMV-seronegative. CDR3s include the opening cysteine and the closing phenylalanine or tryptophan. The D gene is left open where the match is weak. The listing skips clone size in some rows; elsewhere it reads once, few, many or a size class.

D gene,V gene,J gene,clone size,CDR3 DNA,CDR3 protein
.,TRBV4-3,TRBJ2-7,.,TGCGCCAGCAGCTCGTCCTTGGCGGGGCTTAACGAGCAGTACTTC,CASSSSLAGLNEQYF
TRBD2,TRBV18,TRBJ2-7,.,TGTGCCAGCTCACCGCGGGGGGCGATCTTCTACGAGCAGTACTTC,CASSPRGAIFYEQYF
TRBD1,TRBV28,TRBJ1-4,.,TGTGCCAGCAGTTCTAAGGTTAGGGACAGGGGAGATGAAAAACTGTTTTTT,CASSSKVRDRGDEKLFF
.,TRBV7-2,TRBJ1-2,.,TGTGCCAGCAGCCACCAAACAGAAGACTATGGCTACACCTTC,CASSHQTEDYGYTF
TRBD1,TRBV19,TRBJ1-2,.,TGTGCCAGTAGTACGGACAGGGGAGGTGGCTACACCTTC,CASSTDRGGGYTF
.,TRBV19,TRBJ2-6,.,TGTGCCAGTAGACACAGCTCTGGGGCCAACGTCCTGACTTTC,CASRHSSGANVLTF
.,TRBV18,TRBJ2-1,.,TGTGCCAGCTCACCACCGTCCAGTAGCGCTGAGCAGTTCTTC,CASSPPSSSAEQFF
.,TRBV11-2,TRBJ2-1,.,TGTGCCAGCAGCTTAGGCGGGCCGCTCCAGTTCTTC,CASSLGGPLQFF
TRBD1,TRBV5-1,TRBJ2-7,.,TGCGCCAGCAGCTTGGCCGTCGGGACAGGGGTCGGGGAGCAGTACTTC,CASSLAVGTGVGEQYF
TRBD2,TRBV12-5,TRBJ2-2,.,TGTGCTAGTGGTTTGTCGGGACTAGTAGCCGGGGAGCTGTTTTTT,CASGLSGLVAGELFF
TRBD2,TRBV27,TRBJ2-1,once,TGTGCCAGCAGTATCATTGGGACTAGCGGGGTAAATGAGCAGTTCTTC,CASSIIGTSGVNEQFF
TRBD1,TRBV19,TRBJ2-2,.,TGTGCCAGTAGAATAGGGGGCCGTAGCACCGGGGAGCTGTTTTTT,CASRIGGRSTGELFF
.,TRBV29-1,TRBJ2-7,.,TGCAGCGTTTTGGAGGGGGCATCATACGAGCAGTACTTC,CSVLEGASYEQYF
TRBD1,TRBV6-1,TRBJ1-2,.,TGTGCCAGCAGTGGAGCCCGGGACAGGGTCTACCTCTATGGCTACACCTTC,CASSGARDRVYLYGYTF
.,TRBV6-5,TRBJ2-7,.,TGTGCCAGCAGTCACTCTACCGGGACTCAGCCGATGGAGCAGTACTTC,CASSHSTGTQPMEQYF
TRBD2,TRBV11-3,TRBJ2-4,.,TGTGCCAGCAGCTTAGTTGGCGGGAGGGCCACGGACATTCAGTACTTC,CASSLVGGRATDIQYF
.,TRBV29-1,TRBJ1-2,.,TGCAGCGATAGGGTGGCGGGTGGCTACACCTTC,CSDRVAGGYTF
TRBD2,TRBV28,TRBJ2-7,few,TGTGCCAGCAGAAGAGCGGGGCTCTACGAGCAGTACTTC,CASRRAGLYEQYF
.,TRBV12-5,TRBJ2-1,.,TGTGCTAGTGGTCCGTGGCCCAGGGGCGACAATGAGCAGTTCTTC,CASGPWPRGDNEQFF
TRBD1,TRBV25-1,TRBJ2-5,.,TGTGCCAGCAGTGGGACAGGATTTTATTACGAGACCCAGTACTTC,CASSGTGFYYETQYF
TRBD1,TRBV5-4,TRBJ2-1,.,TGTGCCAGCAGACGGGACAGGGCCGCCTACAATGAGCAGTTCTTC,CASRRDRAAYNEQFF
TRBD1,TRBV30,TRBJ2-7,.,TGTGCCTGGAGCAAACAGGGGTACGAGCAGTACTTC,CAWSKQGYEQYF
.,TRBV27,TRBJ2-5,.,TGTGCCAGCAGTGACATCGACAGAAAAGAGACCCAGTACTTC,CASSDIDRKETQYF